This paragraph covers one T cell receptor (beta chain) sequence. The data were taken from a study of blood T cells in healthy people across ages. Looking at the study overall: Capture via template switching afforded approximately one barcoded beta molecule per two T cells.

Sample donors were healthy Caucasian individuals that came from Russia, aged roughly 6 to 100. Each donor's blood draw was around 9.2 milliliters of peripheral blood. Trimming took 0 bases from V and 7 from J, leaving 14 bases between them. The CDR3 length is 15 residues. Germline V gene lookup returns CDR1 SGHTA and CDR2 FQGNSA. A second 7 to 11 cycle PCR used barcoded and J-beta primers. TCRdb ran MiXCR on the 5' RACE reads and lists one entry per CDR3 protein. This table holds about 680,000 distinct CDR3 sequences, approximately 50% found once. The genes are TRBV7-2 and TRBJ2-3, with a possible D match to TRBD1 (5 bases). The sample consisted of blood. The clonotype was recovered from a woman aged 55 to 70 in good health. The CDR3 reads CASSLAWQGGNTQYF. CDR3 nucleotide sequence: TGTGCCAGCAGCTTAGCTTGGCAGGGTGGCAATACGCAGTATTTT.